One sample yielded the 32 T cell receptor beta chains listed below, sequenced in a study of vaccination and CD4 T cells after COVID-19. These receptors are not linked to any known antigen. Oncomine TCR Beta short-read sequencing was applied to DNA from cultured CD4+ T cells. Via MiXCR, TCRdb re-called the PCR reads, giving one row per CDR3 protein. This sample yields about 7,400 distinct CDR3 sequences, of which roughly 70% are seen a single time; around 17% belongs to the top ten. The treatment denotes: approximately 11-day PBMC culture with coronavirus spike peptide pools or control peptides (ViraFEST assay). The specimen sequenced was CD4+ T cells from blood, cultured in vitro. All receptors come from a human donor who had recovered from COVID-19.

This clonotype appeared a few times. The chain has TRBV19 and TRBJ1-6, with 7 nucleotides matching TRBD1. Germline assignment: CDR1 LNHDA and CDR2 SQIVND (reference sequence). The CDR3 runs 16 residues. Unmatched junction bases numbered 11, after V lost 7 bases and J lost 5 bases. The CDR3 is CASTHPGQRHNSPLHF. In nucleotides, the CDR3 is TGTGCCAGTACCCATCCGGGACAGAGGCATAATTCACCCCTCCACTTT.

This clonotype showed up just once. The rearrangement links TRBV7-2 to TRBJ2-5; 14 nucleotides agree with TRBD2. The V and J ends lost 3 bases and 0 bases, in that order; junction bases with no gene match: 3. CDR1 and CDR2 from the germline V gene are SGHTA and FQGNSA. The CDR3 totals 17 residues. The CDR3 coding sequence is TGTGCCAGCAGCTTCGGGACTAGCGGGAGTTACCAAGAGACCCAGTACTTC. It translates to CASSFGTSGSYQETQYF.

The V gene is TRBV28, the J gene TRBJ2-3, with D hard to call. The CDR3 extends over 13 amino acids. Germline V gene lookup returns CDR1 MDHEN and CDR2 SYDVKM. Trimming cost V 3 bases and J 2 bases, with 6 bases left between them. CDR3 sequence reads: CASSLADTDTQYF. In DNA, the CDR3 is TGTGCCAGCAGTTTGGCTGACACAGATACGCAGTATTTT.

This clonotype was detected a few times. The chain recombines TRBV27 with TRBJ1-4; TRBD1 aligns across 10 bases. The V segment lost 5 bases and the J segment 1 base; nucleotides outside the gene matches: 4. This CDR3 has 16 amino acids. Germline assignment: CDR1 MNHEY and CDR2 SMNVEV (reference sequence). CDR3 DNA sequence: TGTGCCAGCAGTCCCGGGGACAGGGGAACTAATGAAAAACTGTTTTTT. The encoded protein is CASSPGDRGTNEKLFF.

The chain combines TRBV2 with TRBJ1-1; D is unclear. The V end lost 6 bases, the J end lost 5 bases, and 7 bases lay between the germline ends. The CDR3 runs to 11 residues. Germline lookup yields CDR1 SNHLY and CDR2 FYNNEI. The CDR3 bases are TGTGCCAGCAGGGCGGCAACTGAAGCTTTCTTT. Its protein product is CASRAATEAFF.

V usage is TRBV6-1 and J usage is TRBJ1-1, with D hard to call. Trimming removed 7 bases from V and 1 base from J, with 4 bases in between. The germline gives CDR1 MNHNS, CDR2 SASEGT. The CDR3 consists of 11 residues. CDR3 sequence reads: CASTRNTEAFF. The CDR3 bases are TGTGCCAGCACCCGGAACACTGAAGCTTTCTTT.

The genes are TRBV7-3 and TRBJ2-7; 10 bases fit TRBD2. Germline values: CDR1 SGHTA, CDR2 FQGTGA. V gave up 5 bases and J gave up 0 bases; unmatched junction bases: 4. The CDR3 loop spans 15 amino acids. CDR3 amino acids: CASSEGLADSYEQYF. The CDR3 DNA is TGTGCCAGCAGCGAAGGACTAGCGGACTCCTACGAGCAGTACTTC.

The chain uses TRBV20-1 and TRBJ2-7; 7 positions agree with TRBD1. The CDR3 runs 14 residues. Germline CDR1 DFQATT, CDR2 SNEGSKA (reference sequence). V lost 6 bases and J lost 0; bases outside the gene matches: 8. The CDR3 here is CSAQGDIRSYEQYF. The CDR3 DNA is TGCAGTGCCCAGGGGGACATCCGCTCCTACGAGCAGTACTTC.

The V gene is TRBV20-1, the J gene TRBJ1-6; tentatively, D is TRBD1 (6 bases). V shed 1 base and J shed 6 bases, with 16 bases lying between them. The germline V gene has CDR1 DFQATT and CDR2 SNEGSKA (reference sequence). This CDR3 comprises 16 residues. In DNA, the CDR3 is TGCAGTGCTAGAGTAGGGTCGACAGGTCGTAATTCACCCCTCCACTTT. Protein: CSARVGSTGRNSPLHF.

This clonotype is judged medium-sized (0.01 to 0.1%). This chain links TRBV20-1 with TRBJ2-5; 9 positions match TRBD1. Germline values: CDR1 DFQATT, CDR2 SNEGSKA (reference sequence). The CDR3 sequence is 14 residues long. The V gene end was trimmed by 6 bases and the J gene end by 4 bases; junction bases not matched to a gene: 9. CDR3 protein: CSADVNRGPETQYF. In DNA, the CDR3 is TGCAGTGCCGACGTCAACAGGGGGCCAGAGACCCAGTACTTC.

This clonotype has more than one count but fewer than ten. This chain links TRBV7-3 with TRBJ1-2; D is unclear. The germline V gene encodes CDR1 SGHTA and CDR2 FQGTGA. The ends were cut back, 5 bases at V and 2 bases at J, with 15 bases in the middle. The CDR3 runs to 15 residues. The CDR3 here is CASSRAGGLNYGYTF. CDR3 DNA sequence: TGTGCCAGCAGCCGAGCCGGTGGGTTAAACTATGGCTACACCTTC.

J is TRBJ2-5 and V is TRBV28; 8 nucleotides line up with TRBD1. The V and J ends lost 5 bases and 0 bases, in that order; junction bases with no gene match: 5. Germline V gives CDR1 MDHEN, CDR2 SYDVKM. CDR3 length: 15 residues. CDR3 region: CASSRTGRYQETQYF. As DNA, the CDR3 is TGTGCCAGCAGTCGGACAGGGCGGTACCAAGAGACCCAGTACTTC.

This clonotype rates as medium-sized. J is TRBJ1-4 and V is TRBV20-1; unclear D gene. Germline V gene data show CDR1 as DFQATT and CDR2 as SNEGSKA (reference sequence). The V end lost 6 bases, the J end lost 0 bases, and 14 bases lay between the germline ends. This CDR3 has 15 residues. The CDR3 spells CSAIGLGATNEKLFF. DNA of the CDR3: TGCAGTGCCATCGGATTGGGAGCAACTAATGAAAAACTGTTTTTT.

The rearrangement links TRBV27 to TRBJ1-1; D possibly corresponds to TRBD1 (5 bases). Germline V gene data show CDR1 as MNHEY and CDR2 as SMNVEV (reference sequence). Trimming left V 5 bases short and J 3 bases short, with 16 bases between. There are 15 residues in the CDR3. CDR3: CASSPNWGGYTEAFF. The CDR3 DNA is TGTGCCAGCAGTCCAAACTGGGGGGGTTACACTGAAGCTTTCTTT.

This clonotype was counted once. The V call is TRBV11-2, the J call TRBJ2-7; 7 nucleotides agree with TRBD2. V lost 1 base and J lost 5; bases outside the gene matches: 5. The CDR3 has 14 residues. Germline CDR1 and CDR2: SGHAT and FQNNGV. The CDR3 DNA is TGTGCCAGCAGCTTAGCGACTAGCATGCACGAGCAGTACTTC. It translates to CASSLATSMHEQYF.

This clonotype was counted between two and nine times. The chain's CDR3 is CATKPGRSDTYGYTF. In DNA form, the CDR3 reads TGTGCCACCAAACCAGGCCGGTCGGATACGTACGGCTACACCTTC. The V call is TRBV27, the J call TRBJ1-2; D not resolved. The germline V gene encodes CDR1 MNHEY and CDR2 SMNVEV (reference sequence). This CDR3 is built from 15 residues. V lost 10 bases and J 8 bases, leaving 26 bases between the germline ends.

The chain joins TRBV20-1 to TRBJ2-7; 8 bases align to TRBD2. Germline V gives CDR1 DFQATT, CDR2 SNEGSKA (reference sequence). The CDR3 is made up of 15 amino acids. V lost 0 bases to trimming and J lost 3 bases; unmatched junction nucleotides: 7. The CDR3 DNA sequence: TGCAGTGCTAGAGATCTAAGGACTAGCAGCTACGAGCAGTACTTC. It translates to CSARDLRTSSYEQYF.

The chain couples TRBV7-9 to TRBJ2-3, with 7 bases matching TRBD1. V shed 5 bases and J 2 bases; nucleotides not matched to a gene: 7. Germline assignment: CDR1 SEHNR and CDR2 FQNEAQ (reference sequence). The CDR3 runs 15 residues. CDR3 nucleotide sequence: TGTGCCAGCAGCACCGGGACAGAAATCACAGATACGCAGTATTTT. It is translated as CASSTGTEITDTQYF.

The DNA for the CDR3 is TGTGCCAGCAGTTCGACAGGGGGCCTAAGCACAGATACGCAGTATTTT. Amino acid sequence: CASSSTGGLSTDTQYF. V usage is TRBV12-3 or TRBV12-4 and J usage is TRBJ2-3, with 10 bases fitting TRBD1. The CDR3 length is 16 residues. V lost 4 bases to trimming and J lost 0 bases; unmatched junction nucleotides: 4.

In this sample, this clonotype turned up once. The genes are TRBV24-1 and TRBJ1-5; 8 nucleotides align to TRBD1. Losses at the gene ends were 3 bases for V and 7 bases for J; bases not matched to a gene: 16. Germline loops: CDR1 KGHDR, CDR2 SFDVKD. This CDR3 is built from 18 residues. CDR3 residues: CATSDAPGRGLGRQPQHF. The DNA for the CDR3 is TGTGCCACCAGTGATGCCCCCGGCAGGGGGCTAGGAAGACAGCCCCAGCATTTT.

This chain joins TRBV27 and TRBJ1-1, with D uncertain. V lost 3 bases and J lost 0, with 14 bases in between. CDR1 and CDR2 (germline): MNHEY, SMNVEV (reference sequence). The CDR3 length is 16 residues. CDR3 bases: TGTGCCAGCAGTTTCGCCGACGGTAGAATGAACACTGAAGCTTTCTTT. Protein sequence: CASSFADGRMNTEAFF.

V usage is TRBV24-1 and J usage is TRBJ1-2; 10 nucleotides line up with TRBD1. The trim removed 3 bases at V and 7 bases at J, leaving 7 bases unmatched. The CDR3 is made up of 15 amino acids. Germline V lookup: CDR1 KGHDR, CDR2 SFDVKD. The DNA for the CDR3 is TGTGCCACCAGTGATCATGGGACAGGGGATGCTGGCTACACCTTC. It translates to CATSDHGTGDAGYTF.

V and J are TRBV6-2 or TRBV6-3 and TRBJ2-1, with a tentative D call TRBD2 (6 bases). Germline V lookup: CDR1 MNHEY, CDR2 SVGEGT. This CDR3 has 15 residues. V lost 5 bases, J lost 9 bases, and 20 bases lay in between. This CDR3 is CASSPNILGGSEQFF. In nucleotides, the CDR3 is TGTGCCAGCAGTCCAAACATCCTAGGAGGGTCTGAGCAGTTCTTC.

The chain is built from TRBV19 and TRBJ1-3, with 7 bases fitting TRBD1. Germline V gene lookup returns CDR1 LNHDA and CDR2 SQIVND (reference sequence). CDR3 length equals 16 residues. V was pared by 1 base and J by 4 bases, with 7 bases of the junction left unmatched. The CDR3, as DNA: TGTGCCAGTAGTATAGGAGGGGGCCAAGCCGGAAACACCATATATTTT. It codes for CASSIGGGQAGNTIYF.

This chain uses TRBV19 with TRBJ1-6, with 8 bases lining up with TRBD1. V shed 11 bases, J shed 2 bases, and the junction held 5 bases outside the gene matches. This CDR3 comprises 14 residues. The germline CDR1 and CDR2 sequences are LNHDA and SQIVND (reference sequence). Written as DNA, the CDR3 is TGTGCCGGAGGACAGGGTACCTATAATTCACCCCTCCACTTT. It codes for CAGGQGTYNSPLHF. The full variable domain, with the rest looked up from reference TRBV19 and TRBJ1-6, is DGGITQSPKYLFRKEGQNVTLSCEQNLNHDAMYWYRQDPGQGLRLIYYSQIVNDFQKGDIAEGYSVSREKKESFPLTVTSAQKNPTAFYLCAGGQGTYNSPLHFGNGTRLTVT.

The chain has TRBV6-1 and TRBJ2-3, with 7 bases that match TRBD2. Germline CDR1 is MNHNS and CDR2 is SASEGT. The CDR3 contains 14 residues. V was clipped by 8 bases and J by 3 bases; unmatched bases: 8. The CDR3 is CASGNGGSTDTQYF. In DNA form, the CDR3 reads TGTGCCAGCGGGAACGGCGGGAGTACAGATACGCAGTATTTT.

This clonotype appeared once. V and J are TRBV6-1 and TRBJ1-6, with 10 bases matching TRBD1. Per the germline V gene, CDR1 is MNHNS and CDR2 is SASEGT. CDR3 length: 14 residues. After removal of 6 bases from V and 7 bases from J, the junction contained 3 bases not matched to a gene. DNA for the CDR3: TGTGCCAGCAGCCCGGACAGGGGGAATTCACCCCTCCACTTT. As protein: CASSPDRGNSPLHF.

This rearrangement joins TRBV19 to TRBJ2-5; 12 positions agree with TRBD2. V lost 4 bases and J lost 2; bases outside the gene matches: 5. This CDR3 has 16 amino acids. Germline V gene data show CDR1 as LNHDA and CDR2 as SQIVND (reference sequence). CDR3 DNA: TGTGCCAGTAGTAAGGCACTAGCGGGGGGACAAGAGACCCAGTACTTC. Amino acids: CASSKALAGGQETQYF.

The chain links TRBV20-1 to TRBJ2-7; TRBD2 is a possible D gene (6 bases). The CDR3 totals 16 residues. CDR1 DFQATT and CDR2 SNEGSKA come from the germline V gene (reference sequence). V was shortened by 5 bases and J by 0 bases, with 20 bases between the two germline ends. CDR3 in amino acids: CSAPSVEGRSSYEQYF. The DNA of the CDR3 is TGCAGTGCTCCCTCGGTGGAGGGGCGAAGCTCCTACGAGCAGTACTTC.

The CDR3: CASRGQTPSYTF. The CDR3 DNA reads as TGTGCCAGTAGAGGGCAGACGCCAAGCTACACCTTC. This chain joins TRBV19 and TRBJ1-2; D is unclear. Germline CDR1 and CDR2: LNHDA and SQIVND (reference sequence). This CDR3 has 12 residues. The ends were cut back, 6 bases at V and 9 bases at J, with 14 bases in the middle.

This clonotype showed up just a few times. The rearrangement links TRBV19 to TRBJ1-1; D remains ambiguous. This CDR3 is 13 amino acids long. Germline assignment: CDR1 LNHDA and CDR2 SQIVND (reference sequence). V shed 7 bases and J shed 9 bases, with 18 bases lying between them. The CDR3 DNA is TGTGCCAGTACCGTACCTAGGGAGGAAAAAGCTTTCTTT. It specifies CASTVPREEKAFF.

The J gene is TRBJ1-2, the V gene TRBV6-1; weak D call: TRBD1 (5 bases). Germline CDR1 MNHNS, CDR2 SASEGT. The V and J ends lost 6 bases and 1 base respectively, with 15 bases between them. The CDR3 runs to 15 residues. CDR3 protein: CASSRDRNSNYGYTF. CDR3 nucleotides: TGTGCCAGCAGCCGAGACAGAAACAGTAACTATGGCTACACCTTC.